The clone carrying this T cell receptor (beta chain) was observed a few times. Profiled with immunoSEQ multiplex PCR; TCRdb holds only in-frame clones, not every one. This table has tens of thousands of clones, roughly 55% appearing once. These data are taken from a study of early stage breast cancer tumors. Material: breast tumor tissue. The TCR sequence derives from a person aged 50-59 years with breast cancer.

CDR3 nucleotide sequence: TGTGCCAGCAGTGAAGTCGGGGGGACTGAAGCTTTCTTT. This encodes CASSEVGGTEAFF. V usage is TRBV11-3 and J usage is TRBJ1-1; possibly TRBD1 for D (5 bases). CDR3 size: 13 residues. The V gene lost 6 bases and the J gene lost 5 bases, with 13 bases spanning the gap. Looked up from germline, CDR1 is SGHNT and CDR2 is YENEEA.